The clone carrying this T cell receptor (beta chain) was seen more than once but under ten times. Its antigen is not identified. This entry belongs to a study of beta chain features in type 1 diabetes. As every portion of the isolated RNA was reverse transcribed, the sequencing read expressed TCRB transcripts. Method: immunoSEQ multiplex PCR; TCRdb's copy keeps in-frame clones and lacks some. The sample shows approximately 200,000 clones, over 8.5% of them seen only once. About 100 mL of blood, on average, came from one heparinised draw per donor. The CDR3 has 13 amino acids. From germline, CDR1 is SGHRS and CDR2 YFSETQ. Study-level results: Relative to healthy donors, patients appeared to have naive, central memory and Treg TCRB repertoires that were more similar.

The receptor's source is a young woman in good health. Specimen: naive CD4+ T cells from blood. This chain links TRBV5-1 with TRBJ2-5; TRBD1 might be the D (6 bases). The J call could be wrong; TRBJ2-7 is a better fit for the DNA end. CDR3 region: CASSQGWTHEQYF. The CDR3 coding sequence is TGCGCCAGCAGCCAGGGGTGGACTCACGAGCAGTACTTC.